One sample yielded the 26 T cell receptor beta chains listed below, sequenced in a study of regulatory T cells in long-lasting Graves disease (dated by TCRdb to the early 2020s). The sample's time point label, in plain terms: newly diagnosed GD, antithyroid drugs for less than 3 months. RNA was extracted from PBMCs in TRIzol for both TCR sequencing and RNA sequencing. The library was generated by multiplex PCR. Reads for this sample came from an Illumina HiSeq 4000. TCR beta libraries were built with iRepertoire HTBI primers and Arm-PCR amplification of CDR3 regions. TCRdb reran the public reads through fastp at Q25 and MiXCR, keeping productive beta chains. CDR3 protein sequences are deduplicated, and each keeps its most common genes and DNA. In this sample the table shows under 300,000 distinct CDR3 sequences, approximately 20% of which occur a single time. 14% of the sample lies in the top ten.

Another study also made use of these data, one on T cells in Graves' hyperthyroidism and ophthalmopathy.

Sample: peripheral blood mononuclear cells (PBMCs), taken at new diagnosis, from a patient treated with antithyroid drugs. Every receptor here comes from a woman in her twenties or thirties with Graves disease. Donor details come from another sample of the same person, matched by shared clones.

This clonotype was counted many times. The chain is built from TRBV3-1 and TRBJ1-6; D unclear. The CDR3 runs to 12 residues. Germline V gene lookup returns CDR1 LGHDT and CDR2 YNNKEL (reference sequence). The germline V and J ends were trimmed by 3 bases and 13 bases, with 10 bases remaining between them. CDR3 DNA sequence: TGTGCCAGCAGCCAGTTCAATACGCCCCTCCACTTT. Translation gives CASSQFNTPLHF.

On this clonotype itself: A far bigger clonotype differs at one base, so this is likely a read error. This CDR3 is CSARGASGGYNEQYF. Written as DNA, the CDR3 is TGCAGTGCTAGAGGAGCGAGCGGGGGGTACAATGAGCAGTACTTC. The genes are TRBV20-1 and TRBJ2-7, with 9 nucleotides matching TRBD2. CDR1 is DFQATT and CDR2 is SNEGSKA in the germline V gene (reference sequence). Trimming at V came to 1 base and at J to 7 bases, leaving 11 bases not matched to a gene. The CDR3 has 15 residues.

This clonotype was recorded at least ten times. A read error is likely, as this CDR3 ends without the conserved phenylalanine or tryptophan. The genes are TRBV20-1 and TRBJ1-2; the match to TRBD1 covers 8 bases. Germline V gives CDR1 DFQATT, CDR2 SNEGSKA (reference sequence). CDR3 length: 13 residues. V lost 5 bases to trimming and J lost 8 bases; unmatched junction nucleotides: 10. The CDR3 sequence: CSAQDRAGDGYTL. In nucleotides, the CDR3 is TGCAGTGCTCAGGACAGGGCGGGGGACGGCTACACCCTC.

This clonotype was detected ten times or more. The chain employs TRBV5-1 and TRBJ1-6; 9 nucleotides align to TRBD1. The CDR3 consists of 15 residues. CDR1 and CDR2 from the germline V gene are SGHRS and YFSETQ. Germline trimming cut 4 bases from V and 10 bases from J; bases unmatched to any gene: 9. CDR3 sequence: CASSQKRGQGSPLHF. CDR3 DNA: TGCGCCAGCAGCCAGAAAAGGGGACAGGGCTCACCCCTCCACTTT.

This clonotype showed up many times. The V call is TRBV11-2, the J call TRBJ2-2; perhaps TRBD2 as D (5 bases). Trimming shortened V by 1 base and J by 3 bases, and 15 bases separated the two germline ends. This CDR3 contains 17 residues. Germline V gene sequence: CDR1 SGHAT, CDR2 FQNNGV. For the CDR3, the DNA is TGTGCCAGCAGCTTAGTACTCGGTCTAGCTGACACCGGGGAGCTGTTTTTT. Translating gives CASSLVLGLADTGELFF.

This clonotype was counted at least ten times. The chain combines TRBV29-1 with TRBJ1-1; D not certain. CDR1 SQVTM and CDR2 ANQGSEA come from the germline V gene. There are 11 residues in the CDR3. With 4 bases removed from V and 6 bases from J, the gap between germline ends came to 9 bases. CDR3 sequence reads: CSVAEDAEAFF. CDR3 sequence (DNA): TGCAGCGTTGCGGAGGACGCTGAAGCTTTCTTT.

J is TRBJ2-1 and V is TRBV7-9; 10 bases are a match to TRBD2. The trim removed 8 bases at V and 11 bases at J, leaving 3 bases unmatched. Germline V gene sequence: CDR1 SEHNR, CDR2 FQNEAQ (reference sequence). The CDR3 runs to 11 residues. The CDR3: CASLAGAQQFF. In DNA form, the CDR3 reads TGTGCCAGCCTAGCGGGGGCCCAGCAGTTCTTC.

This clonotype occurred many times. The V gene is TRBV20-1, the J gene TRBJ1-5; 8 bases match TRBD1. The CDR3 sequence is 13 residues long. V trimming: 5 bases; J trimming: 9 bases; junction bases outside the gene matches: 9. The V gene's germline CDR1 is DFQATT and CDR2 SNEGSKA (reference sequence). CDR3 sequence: CSAEDRGLWPQHF. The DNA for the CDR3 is TGCAGTGCTGAAGACAGGGGCTTGTGGCCCCAGCATTTT.

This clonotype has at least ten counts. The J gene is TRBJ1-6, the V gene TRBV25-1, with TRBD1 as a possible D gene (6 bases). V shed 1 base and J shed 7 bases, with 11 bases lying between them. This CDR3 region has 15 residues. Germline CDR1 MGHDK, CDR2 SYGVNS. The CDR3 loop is CASSELVTGNSPLHF. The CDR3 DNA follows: TGTGCCAGCAGTGAATTGGTGACAGGCAATTCACCCCTCCACTTT.

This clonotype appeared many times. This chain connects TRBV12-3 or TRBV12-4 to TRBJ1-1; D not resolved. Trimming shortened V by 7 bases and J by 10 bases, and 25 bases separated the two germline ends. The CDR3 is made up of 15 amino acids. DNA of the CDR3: TGTGCCAGCACCGAACCGGTAAGATCGGCGGTGCCAGCTTTCTTT. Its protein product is CASTEPVRSAVPAFF.

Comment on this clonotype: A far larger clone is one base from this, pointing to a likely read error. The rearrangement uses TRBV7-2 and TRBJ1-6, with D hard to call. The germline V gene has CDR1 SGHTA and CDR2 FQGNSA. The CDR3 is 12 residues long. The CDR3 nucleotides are TGTGCCAGCAGCTTTGGGGAATCACCCCTCTACTTT. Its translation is CASSFGESPLYF.

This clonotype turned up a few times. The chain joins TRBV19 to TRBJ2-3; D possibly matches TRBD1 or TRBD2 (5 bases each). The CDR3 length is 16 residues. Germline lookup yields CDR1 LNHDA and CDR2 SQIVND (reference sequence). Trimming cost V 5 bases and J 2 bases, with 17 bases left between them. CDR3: CASSPSRDGPTDTQYF. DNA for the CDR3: TGTGCCAGTAGTCCCTCCCGGGACGGGCCCACAGATACGCAGTATTTT.

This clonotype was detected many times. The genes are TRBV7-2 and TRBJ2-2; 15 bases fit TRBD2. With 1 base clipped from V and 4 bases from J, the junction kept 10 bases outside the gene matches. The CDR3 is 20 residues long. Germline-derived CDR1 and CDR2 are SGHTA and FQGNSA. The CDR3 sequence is CASSLELGLAGGRSTGELFF. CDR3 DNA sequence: TGTGCCAGCAGCTTAGAGTTGGGACTAGCGGGGGGCCGGAGCACCGGGGAGCTGTTTTTT.

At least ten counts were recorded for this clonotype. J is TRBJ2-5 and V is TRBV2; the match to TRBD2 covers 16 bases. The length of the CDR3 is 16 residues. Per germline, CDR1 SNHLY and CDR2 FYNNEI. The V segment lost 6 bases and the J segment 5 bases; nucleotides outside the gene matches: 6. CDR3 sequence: CASSGTSGGAGETQYF. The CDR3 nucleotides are TGTGCCAGCAGCGGGACTAGCGGGGGGGCCGGGGAGACCCAGTACTTC.

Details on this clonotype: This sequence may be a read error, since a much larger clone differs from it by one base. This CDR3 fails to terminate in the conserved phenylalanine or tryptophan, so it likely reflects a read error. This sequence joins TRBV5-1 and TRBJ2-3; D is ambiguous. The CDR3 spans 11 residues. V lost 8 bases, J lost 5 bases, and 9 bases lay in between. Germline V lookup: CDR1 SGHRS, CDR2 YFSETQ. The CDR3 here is CASGSGDTQYL. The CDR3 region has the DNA TGCGCCAGTGGATCTGGAGATACGCAGTATCTT.

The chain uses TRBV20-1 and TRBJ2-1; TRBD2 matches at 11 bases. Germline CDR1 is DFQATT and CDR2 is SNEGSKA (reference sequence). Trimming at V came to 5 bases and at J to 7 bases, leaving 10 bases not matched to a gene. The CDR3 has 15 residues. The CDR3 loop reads CSAYVSGGAGNEQFF. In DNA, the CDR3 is TGCAGTGCTTACGTTAGCGGGGGGGCCGGGAATGAGCAGTTCTTC.

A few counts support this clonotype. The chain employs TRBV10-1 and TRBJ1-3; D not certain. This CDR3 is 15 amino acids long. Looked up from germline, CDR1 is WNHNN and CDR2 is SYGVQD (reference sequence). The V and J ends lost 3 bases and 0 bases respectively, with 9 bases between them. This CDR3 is CASSDPVLSGNTIYF. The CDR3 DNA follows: TGCGCCAGCAGTGATCCAGTCCTCTCTGGAAACACCATATATTTT.

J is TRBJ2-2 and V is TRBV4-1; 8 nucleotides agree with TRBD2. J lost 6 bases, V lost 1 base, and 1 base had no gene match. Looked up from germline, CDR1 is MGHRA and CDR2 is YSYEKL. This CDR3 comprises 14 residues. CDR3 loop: CASSQAGGPGELFF. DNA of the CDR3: TGCGCCAGCAGCCAAGCGGGGGGGCCCGGGGAGCTGTTTTTT.

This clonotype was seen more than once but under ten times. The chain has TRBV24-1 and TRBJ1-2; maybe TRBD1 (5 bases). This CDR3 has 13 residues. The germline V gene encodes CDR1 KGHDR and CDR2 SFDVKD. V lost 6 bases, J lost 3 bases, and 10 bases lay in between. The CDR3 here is CATSKGSDYGYTF. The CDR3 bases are TGTGCCACCAGTAAGGGGAGCGACTATGGCTACACCTTC.

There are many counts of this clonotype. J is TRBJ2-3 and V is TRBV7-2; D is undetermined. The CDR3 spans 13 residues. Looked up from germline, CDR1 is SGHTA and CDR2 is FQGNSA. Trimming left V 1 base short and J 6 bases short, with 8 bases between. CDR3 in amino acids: CASSLDPWDTQYF. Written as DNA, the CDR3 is TGTGCCAGCAGCTTAGACCCGTGGGATACGCAGTATTTT.

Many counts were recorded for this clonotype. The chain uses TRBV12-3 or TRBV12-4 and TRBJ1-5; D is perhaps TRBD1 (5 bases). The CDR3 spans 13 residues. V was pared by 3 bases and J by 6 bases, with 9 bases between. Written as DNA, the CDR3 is TGTGCCAGCAGTTTTCGGGGACCTCAGCCCCAGCATTTT. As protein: CASSFRGPQPQHF.

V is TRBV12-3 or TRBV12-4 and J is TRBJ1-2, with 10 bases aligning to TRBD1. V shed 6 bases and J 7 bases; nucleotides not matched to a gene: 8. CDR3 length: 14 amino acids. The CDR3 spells CASRLGQGEGGYTF. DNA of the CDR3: TGTGCCAGCAGACTCGGACAGGGGGAGGGTGGCTACACCTTC.

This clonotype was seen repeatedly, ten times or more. CDR3 sequence: CASSPGGANTEAFF. The DNA of the CDR3 is TGTGCCAGCAGCCCAGGGGGGGCGAACACTGAAGCTTTCTTT. The chain carries TRBV5-6 and TRBJ1-1; 7 bases map to TRBD1. The junction had 4 bases not matched to a gene; V was cut back by 4 bases and J by 1 base. Looked up from germline, CDR1 is SGHDT and CDR2 is YYEEEE. The length of the CDR3 is 14 residues.

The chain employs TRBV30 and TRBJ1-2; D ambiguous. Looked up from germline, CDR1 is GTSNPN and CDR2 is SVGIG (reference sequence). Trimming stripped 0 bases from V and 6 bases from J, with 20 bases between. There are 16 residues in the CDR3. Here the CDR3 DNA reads TGTGCCTGGAGTGTACTCCTGCAGACCGATATCGATGGCTACACCTTC. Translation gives CAWSVLLQTDIDGYTF.

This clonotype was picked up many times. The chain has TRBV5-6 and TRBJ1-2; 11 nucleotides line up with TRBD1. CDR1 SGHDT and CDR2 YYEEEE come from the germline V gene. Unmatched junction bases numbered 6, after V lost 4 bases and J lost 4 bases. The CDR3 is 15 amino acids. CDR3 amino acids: CASSPGTGGLYGYTF. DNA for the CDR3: TGTGCCAGCAGCCCCGGGACAGGGGGTCTCTATGGCTACACCTTC.

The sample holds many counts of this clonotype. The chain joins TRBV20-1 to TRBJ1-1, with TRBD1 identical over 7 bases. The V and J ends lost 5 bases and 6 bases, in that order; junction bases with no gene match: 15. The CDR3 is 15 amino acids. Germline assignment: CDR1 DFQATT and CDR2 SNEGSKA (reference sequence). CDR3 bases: TGCAGTGCTTCGAGAAGAGCAGGGGGGGACCCTGAAGCTTTCTTT. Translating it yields CSASRRAGGDPEAFF.